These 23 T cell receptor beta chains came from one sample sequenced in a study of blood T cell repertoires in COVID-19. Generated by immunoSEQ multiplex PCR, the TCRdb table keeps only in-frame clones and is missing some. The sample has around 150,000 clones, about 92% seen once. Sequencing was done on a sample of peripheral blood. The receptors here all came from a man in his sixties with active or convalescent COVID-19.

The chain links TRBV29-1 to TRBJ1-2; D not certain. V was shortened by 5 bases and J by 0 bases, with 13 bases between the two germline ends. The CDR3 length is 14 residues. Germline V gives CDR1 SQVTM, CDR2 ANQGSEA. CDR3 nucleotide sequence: TGCAGCGTTCACGAGGGCGAGACTAACTATGGCTACACCTTC. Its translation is CSVHEGETNYGYTF.

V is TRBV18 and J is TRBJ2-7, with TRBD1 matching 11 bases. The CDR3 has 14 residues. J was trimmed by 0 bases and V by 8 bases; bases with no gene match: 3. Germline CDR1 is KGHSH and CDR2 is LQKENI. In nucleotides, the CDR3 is TGTGCCAGCCGGGGACAGGGGGACTCCTACGAGCAGTACTTC. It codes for CASRGQGDSYEQYF.

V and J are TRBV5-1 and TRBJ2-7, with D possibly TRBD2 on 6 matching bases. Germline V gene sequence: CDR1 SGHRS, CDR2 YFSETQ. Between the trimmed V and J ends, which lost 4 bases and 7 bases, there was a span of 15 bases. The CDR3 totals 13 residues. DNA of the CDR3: TGCGCCAGCAGCCCGGGACTCCCGAGTGAGCAGTACTTC. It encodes CASSPGLPSEQYF.

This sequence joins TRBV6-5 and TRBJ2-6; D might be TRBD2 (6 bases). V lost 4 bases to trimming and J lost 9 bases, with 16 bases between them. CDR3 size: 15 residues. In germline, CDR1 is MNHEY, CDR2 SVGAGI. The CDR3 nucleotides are TGTGCCAGCAGTTTGATAGGAGGGGATTTCAACGTCCTGACTTTC. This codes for CASSLIGGDFNVLTF.

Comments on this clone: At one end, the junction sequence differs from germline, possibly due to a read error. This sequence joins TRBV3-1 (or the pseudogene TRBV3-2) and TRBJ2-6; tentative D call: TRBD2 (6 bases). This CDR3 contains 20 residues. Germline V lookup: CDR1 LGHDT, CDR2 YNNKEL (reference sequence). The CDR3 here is CASIQLLPGLPGSGANVLTF. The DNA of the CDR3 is TGTGCCAGCATCCAACTTTTACCGGGACTCCCTGGCTCTGGGGCCAACGTCCTGACTTTC.

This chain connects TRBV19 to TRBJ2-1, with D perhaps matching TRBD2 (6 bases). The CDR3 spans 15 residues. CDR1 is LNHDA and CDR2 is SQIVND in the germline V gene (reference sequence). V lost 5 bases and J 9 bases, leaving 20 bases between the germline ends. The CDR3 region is CASSPVADRSFEQFF. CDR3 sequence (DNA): TGTGCCAGTAGTCCCGTAGCGGACCGTTCCTTTGAGCAGTTCTTC.

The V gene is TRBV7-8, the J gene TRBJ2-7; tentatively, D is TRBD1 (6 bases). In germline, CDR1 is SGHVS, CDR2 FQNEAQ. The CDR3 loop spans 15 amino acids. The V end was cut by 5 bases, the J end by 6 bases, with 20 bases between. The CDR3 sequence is CASSQDKQGSPEQYF. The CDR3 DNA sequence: TGTGCCAGCAGCCAAGATAAACAGGGATCCCCCGAGCAGTACTTC.

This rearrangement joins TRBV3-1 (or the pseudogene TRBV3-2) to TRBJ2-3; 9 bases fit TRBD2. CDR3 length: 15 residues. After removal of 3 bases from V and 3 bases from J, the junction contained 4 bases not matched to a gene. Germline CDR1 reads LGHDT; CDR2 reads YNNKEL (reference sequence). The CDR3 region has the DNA TGTGCCAGCAGCCAGGTCGGACTAGCGACAGATACGCAGTATTTT. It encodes CASSQVGLATDTQYF.

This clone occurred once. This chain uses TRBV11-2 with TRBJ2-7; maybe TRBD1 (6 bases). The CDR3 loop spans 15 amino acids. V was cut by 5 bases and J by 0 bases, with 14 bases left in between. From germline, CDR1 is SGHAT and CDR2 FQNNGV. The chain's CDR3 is CASSTREDSSYEQYF. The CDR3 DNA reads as TGTGCCAGCAGCACAAGAGAGGACAGCTCCTACGAGCAGTACTTC. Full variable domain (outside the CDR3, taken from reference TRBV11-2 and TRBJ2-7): EAGVAQSPRYKIIEKRQSVAFWCNPISGHATLYWYQQILGQGPKLLIQFQNNGVVDDSQLPKDRFSAERLKGVDSTLKIQPAKLEDSAVYLCASSTREDSSYEQYFGPGTRLTVT.

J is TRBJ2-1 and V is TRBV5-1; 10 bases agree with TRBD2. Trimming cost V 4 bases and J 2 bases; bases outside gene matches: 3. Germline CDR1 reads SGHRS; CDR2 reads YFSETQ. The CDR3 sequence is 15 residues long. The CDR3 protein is CASSLSGGTYNEQFF. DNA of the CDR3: TGCGCCAGCAGCCTTAGCGGGGGGACCTACAATGAGCAGTTCTTC.

CDR3 in amino acids: CASSSYRGKSNTIYF. The DNA of the CDR3 is TGTGCCAGCAGCTCATACAGGGGGAAGAGTAACACCATATATTTT. The gene calls are TRBV7-8 and TRBJ1-3, with 8 positions matching TRBD1. The J segment lost 7 bases and the V segment lost 4 bases, leaving 9 bases of the junction unmatched. CDR1 is SGHVS, CDR2 FQNEAQ, per germline. This CDR3 region has 15 residues.

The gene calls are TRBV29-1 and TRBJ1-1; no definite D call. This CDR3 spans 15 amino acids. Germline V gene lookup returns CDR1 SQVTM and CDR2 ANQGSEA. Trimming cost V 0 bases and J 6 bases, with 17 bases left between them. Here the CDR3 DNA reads TGCAGCGTTGAAGAGGGATTTATAGGGAGCCCTGAAGCTTTCTTT. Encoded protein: CSVEEGFIGSPEAFF.

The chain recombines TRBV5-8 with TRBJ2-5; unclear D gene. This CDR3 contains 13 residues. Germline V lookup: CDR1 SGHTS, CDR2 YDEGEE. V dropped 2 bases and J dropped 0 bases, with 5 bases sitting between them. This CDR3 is CASSFHYQETQYF. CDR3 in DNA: TGTGCCAGCAGCTTTCACTACCAAGAGACCCAGTACTTC.

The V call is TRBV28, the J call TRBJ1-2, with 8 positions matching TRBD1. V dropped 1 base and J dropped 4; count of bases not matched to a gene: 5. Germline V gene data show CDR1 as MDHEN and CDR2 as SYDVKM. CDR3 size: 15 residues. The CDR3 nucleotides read TGTGCCAGCAGTTTATCCCGGACAGGGCGCTATGGCTACACCTTC. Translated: CASSLSRTGRYGYTF.

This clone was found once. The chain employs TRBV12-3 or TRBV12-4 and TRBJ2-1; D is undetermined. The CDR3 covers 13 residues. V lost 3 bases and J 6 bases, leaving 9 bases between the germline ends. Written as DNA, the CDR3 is TGTGCCAGCAGTTTGTTCTCTAGCAATGAGCAGTTCTTC. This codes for CASSLFSSNEQFF.

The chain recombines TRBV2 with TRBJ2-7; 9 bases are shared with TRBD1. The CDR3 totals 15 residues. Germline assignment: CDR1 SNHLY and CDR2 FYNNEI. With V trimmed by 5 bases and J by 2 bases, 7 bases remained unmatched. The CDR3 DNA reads TGTGCCAGCAGTTACCGACAGGGGGGCCCCTACGAGCAGTACTTC. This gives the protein CASSYRQGGPYEQYF.

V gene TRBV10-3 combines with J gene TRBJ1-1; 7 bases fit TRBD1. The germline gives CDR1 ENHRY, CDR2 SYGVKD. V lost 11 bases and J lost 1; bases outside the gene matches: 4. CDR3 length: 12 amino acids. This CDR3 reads CASGGRNTEAFF. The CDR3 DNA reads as TGTGCCTCAGGGGGTAGGAACACTGAAGCTTTCTTT.

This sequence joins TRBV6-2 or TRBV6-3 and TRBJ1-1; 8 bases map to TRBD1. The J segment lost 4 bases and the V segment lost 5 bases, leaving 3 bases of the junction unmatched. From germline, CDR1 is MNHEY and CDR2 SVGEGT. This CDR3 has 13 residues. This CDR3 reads CASSTGGSTEAFF. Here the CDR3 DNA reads TGTGCCAGCAGTACAGGGGGGAGCACTGAAGCTTTCTTT.

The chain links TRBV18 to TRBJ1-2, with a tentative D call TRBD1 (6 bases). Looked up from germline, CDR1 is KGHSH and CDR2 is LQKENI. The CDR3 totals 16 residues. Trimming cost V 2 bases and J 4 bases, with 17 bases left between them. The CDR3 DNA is TGTGCCAGCTCACCAGTAACAGGGCCGTTGGGCTATGGCTACACCTTC. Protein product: CASSPVTGPLGYGYTF.

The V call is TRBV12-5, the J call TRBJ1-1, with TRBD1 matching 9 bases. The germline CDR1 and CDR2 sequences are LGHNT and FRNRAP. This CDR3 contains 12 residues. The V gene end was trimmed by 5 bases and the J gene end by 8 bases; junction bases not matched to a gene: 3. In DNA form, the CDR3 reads TGTGCTAGTGGTCTTGGGACAGGGGAAGCTTTCTTT. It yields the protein CASGLGTGEAFF.

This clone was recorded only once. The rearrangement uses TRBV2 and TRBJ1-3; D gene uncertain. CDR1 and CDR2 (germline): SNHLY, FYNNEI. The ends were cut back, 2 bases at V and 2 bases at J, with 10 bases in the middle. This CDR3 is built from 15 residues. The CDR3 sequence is CASSEYFGAGNTIYF. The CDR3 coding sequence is TGTGCCAGCAGTGAATACTTCGGGGCTGGAAACACCATATATTTT.

CDR3 nucleotides: TGCGCCAGCAGCAAGAGGGAGGAGTACACCGGGGAGCTGTTTTTT. Translated: CASSKREEYTGELFF. This chain connects TRBV5-1 to TRBJ2-2; a possible D gene is TRBD2 (6 bases). Germline V CDR1 and CDR2: SGHRS, YFSETQ. This CDR3 is built from 15 residues. Trimming took 4 bases from V and 3 from J, leaving 13 bases between them.

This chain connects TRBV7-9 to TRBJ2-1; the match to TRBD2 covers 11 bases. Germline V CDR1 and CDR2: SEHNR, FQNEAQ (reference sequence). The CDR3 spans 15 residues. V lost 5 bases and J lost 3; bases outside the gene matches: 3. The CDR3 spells CASSQGTSGYNEQFF. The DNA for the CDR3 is TGTGCCAGCAGCCAGGGGACTAGCGGCTACAATGAGCAGTTCTTC. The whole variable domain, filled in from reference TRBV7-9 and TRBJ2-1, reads DTGVSQNPRHKITKRGQNVTFRCDPISEHNRLYWYRQTLGQGPEFLTYFQNEAQLEKSRLLSDRFSAERPKGSFSTLEIQRTEQGDSAMYLCASSQGTSGYNEQFFGPGTRLTVL.